This TCR beta chain was obtained from a study of cytomegalovirus exposure and HLA in healthy donors. The overall study: A prior study identified 117 million unique TCR beta sequences from some 180 million T cells. Study-wide results and limits: Analysis performed later showed TCR beta chains linked to HLA being more clonally expanded than equally common others. Rarity marked most TCR sequences, yet some public TCRs occurred in many donors. It was approximately 150 TCR beta chains that were listed as cytomegalovirus-associated.

For this clone: Its antigen is unknown.

The primer mix had 60 Vbeta and 13 Jbeta primers. Sequencing was performed with immunoSEQ multiplex PCR; in TCRdb, only in-frame clones are kept and a portion is missing. The repertoire has fewer than 300,000 clones, around 80% of them found once; the top ten carry about 0.28%. CDR1 MGHRA and CDR2 YSYEKL come from the germline V gene. This CDR3 region has 15 residues. Trimming removed 1 base from V and 8 bases from J; junction bases left unmatched: 6. This chain connects TRBV4-1 to TRBJ2-4; 9 bases are a match to TRBD1. Sequenced sample: PBMCs. This receptor was taken from a girl aged 2 to 9 in good health and CMV-seronegative. The CDR3 DNA sequence: TGCGCCAGCAGCCAAGCACAGGGGGCCGGAGACATTCAGTACTTC. It translates to CASSQAQGAGDIQYF.